This is a list of T cell receptor beta chains from one sample in a study of T cell changes during pregnancy in multiple sclerosis. This table comes from immunoSEQ multiplex PCR, and its TCRdb copy is limited to in-frame clones, with some not included. Of more than 35,000 clones listed, 88% were seen once; the top ten hold under 6%. Sequencing was performed on CD8+ T cells from peripheral blood mononuclear cells, taken after pregnancy. These receptors all come from a female donor in good health, enrolled as a control in a pregnancy study. Each CDR3 is given with its conserved first and last residue. A D gene is named only where the DNA matches it firmly. Part of the rows lack a size; the others show once, few, many or a class for expanded clones.

j_gene: TRBJ1-4; d_gene: .; abundance: .; v_gene: TRBV7-9; CDR3aa: CASSLAGREKLFF; CDR3nt: TGTGCCAGCAGCTTAGCGGGCCGGGAAAAACTGTTTTTT
j_gene: TRBJ1-1; d_gene: .; abundance: .; v_gene: TRBV9; CDR3aa: CASSEQGNTEAFF; CDR3nt: TGTGCCAGCAGCGAGCAGGGGAACACTGAAGCTTTCTTT
j_gene: TRBJ2-1; d_gene: TRBD2; abundance: .; v_gene: TRBV4-2; CDR3aa: CASSQGAGGLSSYNEQFF; CDR3nt: TGTGCCAGCAGCCAAGGAGCGGGGGGGTTGAGCTCCTACAATGAGCAGTTCTTC
j_gene: TRBJ2-1; d_gene: .; abundance: .; v_gene: TRBV27; CDR3aa: CASSPDLSYNEQFF; CDR3nt: TGTGCCAGCAGTCCTGACTTGTCCTACAATGAGCAGTTCTTC
j_gene: TRBJ2-5; d_gene: .; abundance: .; v_gene: TRBV29-1; CDR3aa: CSVAGESQETQYF; CDR3nt: TGCAGCGTTGCGGGGGAGAGCCAAGAGACCCAGTACTTC
j_gene: TRBJ1-2; d_gene: .; abundance: .; v_gene: TRBV27; CDR3aa: CASSDHRASYGYTF; CDR3nt: TGTGCCAGCAGTGACCACAGGGCTTCCTATGGCTACACCTTC
j_gene: TRBJ2-7; d_gene: .; abundance: .; v_gene: TRBV5-5; CDR3aa: CASSRGGYEQYF; CDR3nt: TGTGCCAGCAGCCGTGGCGGCTACGAGCAGTACTTC
j_gene: TRBJ1-2; d_gene: TRBD1; abundance: once; v_gene: TRBV28; CDR3aa: CASSLGVGGKEDYGYTF; CDR3nt: TGTGCCAGCAGTTTAGGTGTAGGGGGCAAAGAGGATTATGGCTACACCTTC
j_gene: TRBJ1-2; d_gene: TRBD1; abundance: .; v_gene: TRBV6-5; CDR3aa: CASSLTTGANYGYTF; CDR3nt: TGTGCCAGCAGTTTAACGACAGGGGCCAACTATGGCTACACCTTC
j_gene: TRBJ1-4; d_gene: .; abundance: .; v_gene: TRBV7-6; CDR3aa: CASSPLMDRRNEKLFF; CDR3nt: TGTGCCAGCAGCCCCCTTATGGACAGACGAAATGAAAAACTGTTTTTT
j_gene: TRBJ2-1; d_gene: .; abundance: .; v_gene: TRBV4-1; CDR3aa: CASSVRQGSYNEQFF; CDR3nt: TGCGCCAGCAGCGTTCGCCAGGGAAGCTACAATGAGCAGTTCTTC
j_gene: TRBJ1-2; d_gene: .; abundance: .; v_gene: TRBV29-1; CDR3aa: CSVVGAFNYGYTF; CDR3nt: TGCAGCGTCGTGGGAGCGTTTAACTATGGCTACACCTTC
j_gene: TRBJ2-3; d_gene: TRBD2; abundance: .; v_gene: TRBV9; CDR3aa: CASSHPGGGGTDTQYF; CDR3nt: TGTGCCAGCAGCCATCCCGGCGGGGGTGGGACAGATACGCAGTATTTT
j_gene: TRBJ1-5; d_gene: .; abundance: few; v_gene: TRBV4-3; CDR3aa: CASSQDRVSNQPQHF; CDR3nt: TGCGCCAGCAGCCAAGATCGGGTCTCCAATCAGCCCCAGCATTTT
j_gene: TRBJ1-2; d_gene: TRBD1; abundance: .; v_gene: TRBV6-5; CDR3aa: CASSFTGGNYGYTF; CDR3nt: TGTGCCAGCAGTTTTACAGGGGGCAACTATGGCTACACCTTC
j_gene: TRBJ1-1; d_gene: .; abundance: .; v_gene: TRBV7-9; CDR3aa: CASSAEISGNTEAFF; CDR3nt: TGTGCCAGCAGCGCCGAGATTTCGGGAAACACTGAAGCTTTCTTT
j_gene: TRBJ2-5; d_gene: TRBD1; abundance: .; v_gene: TRBV7-9; CDR3aa: CASSSPPGQEYQETQYF; CDR3nt: TGTGCCAGCAGCTCTCCTCCGGGACAGGAATACCAAGAGACCCAGTACTTC
j_gene: TRBJ1-1; d_gene: .; abundance: .; v_gene: TRBV27; CDR3aa: CASSLSWQGTEAFF; CDR3nt: TGTGCCAGCAGTTTATCCTGGCAGGGCACTGAAGCTTTCTTT
j_gene: TRBJ2-1; d_gene: .; abundance: .; v_gene: TRBV19; CDR3aa: CASSMELALHAQFF; CDR3nt: TGTGCCAGTAGTATGGAACTAGCCCTCCATGCGCAGTTCTTC
j_gene: TRBJ2-3; d_gene: TRBD2; abundance: .; v_gene: TRBV9; CDR3aa: CASQRGDSTDTQYF; CDR3nt: TGTGCCAGCCAGCGGGGGGACAGCACAGATACGCAGTATTTT
j_gene: TRBJ1-6; d_gene: TRBD1; abundance: .; v_gene: TRBV5-1; CDR3aa: CASSLKDRGGSPLHF; CDR3nt: TGCGCCAGCAGCTTGAAGGACAGGGGAGGTTCACCCCTCCACTTT
j_gene: TRBJ2-2; d_gene: TRBD2; abundance: .; v_gene: TRBV7-9; CDR3aa: CASSPSGGAGGELFF; CDR3nt: TGTGCCAGCAGCCCCAGCGGGGGGGCCGGCGGGGAGCTGTTTTTT
j_gene: TRBJ2-3; d_gene: .; abundance: .; v_gene: TRBV7-2; CDR3aa: CASSRPRDTPLNTQYF; CDR3nt: TGTGCCAGCAGCCGCCCCCGGGACACCCCCCTAAATACGCAGTATTTT
j_gene: TRBJ1-2; d_gene: TRBD1; abundance: .; v_gene: TRBV28; CDR3aa: CASTKQGGEYYGYTF; CDR3nt: TGTGCCAGCACTAAACAGGGGGGAGAGTACTATGGCTACACCTTC
j_gene: TRBJ2-7; d_gene: .; abundance: few; v_gene: TRBV4-3; CDR3aa: CASSQDGGYYEEQYF; CDR3nt: TGCGCCAGCAGCCAAGATGGGGGGTACTACGAGGAGCAGTACTTC
j_gene: TRBJ2-2; d_gene: .; abundance: .; v_gene: TRBV7-8; CDR3aa: CASSLNRANTGELFF; CDR3nt: TGTGCCAGCAGCTTAAACAGGGCGAACACCGGGGAGCTGTTTTTT
j_gene: TRBJ1-1; d_gene: .; abundance: once; v_gene: TRBV9; CDR3aa: CASSVEDSNTEAFF; CDR3nt: TGTGCCAGCAGCGTAGAAGACTCGAACACTGAAGCTTTCTTT
j_gene: TRBJ2-7; d_gene: .; abundance: once; v_gene: TRBV7-9; CDR3aa: CASSSPVLSYEQYF; CDR3nt: TGTGCCAGCAGCTCCCCGGTGCTTTCCTACGAGCAGTACTTC
j_gene: TRBJ1-3; d_gene: .; abundance: .; v_gene: TRBV27; CDR3aa: CASSSAQSGWPSGNTIYF; CDR3nt: TGTGCCAGCAGTTCAGCCCAATCGGGTTGGCCATCTGGAAACACCATATATTTT
j_gene: TRBJ1-5; d_gene: .; abundance: .; v_gene: TRBV28; CDR3aa: CASSFQRDGSNQPQHF; CDR3nt: TGTGCCAGCAGTTTTCAGCGGGATGGCAGCAATCAGCCCCAGCATTTT
j_gene: TRBJ1-5; d_gene: .; abundance: .; v_gene: TRBV15; CDR3aa: CATSRDRGVLQPQHF; CDR3nt: TGTGCCACCAGCAGAGACAGGGGAGTGCTTCAGCCCCAGCATTTT
j_gene: TRBJ1-2; d_gene: .; abundance: .; v_gene: TRBV28; CDR3aa: CASSLTLNYGYTF; CDR3nt: TGTGCCAGCAGTCTGACACTTAACTATGGCTACACCTTC
j_gene: TRBJ2-1; d_gene: TRBD2; abundance: .; v_gene: TRBV12-5; CDR3aa: CASAHRGLAGYNEQFF; CDR3nt: TGTGCTAGTGCCCACCGGGGGCTAGCGGGGTACAATGAGCAGTTCTTC
j_gene: TRBJ2-2; d_gene: TRBD1; abundance: .; v_gene: TRBV4-3; CDR3aa: CASSRTGTGGGKNTGELFF; CDR3nt: TGCGCCAGCAGCCGTACCGGGACAGGGGGCGGCAAGAACACCGGGGAGCTGTTTTTT
j_gene: TRBJ2-3; d_gene: .; abundance: .; v_gene: TRBV21-1; CDR3aa: CASIQRGGGDTQYF; CDR3nt: TGTGCCAGCATCCAAAGGGGGGGAGGAGATACGCAGTATTTT
j_gene: TRBJ1-2; d_gene: .; abundance: .; v_gene: TRBV2; CDR3aa: CASSGGGTTFGGYTF; CDR3nt: TGTGCCAGCAGTGGAGGGGGAACGACCTTTGGGGGCTACACCTTC
j_gene: TRBJ2-5; d_gene: TRBD1; abundance: .; v_gene: TRBV9; CDR3aa: CASSVDGTGLEEQYF; CDR3nt: TGTGCCAGCAGCGTAGATGGGACAGGGCTGGAAGAGCAGTACTTC
j_gene: TRBJ2-7; d_gene: .; abundance: .; v_gene: TRBV5-5; CDR3aa: CASSYRQGGSEQYF; CDR3nt: TGTGCCAGCTCTTATAGGCAGGGGGGCTCCGAGCAGTACTTC
j_gene: TRBJ1-1; d_gene: .; abundance: .; v_gene: TRBV12-5; CDR3aa: CASAENTGWTEAFF; CDR3nt: TGTGCTAGTGCCGAGAATACAGGGTGGACTGAAGCTTTCTTT
j_gene: TRBJ2-7; d_gene: TRBD2; abundance: .; v_gene: TRBV7-9; CDR3aa: CASSLGSGGDEQYF; CDR3nt: TGTGCCAGCAGCTTGGGTAGCGGGGGGGACGAGCAGTACTTC
j_gene: TRBJ1-2; d_gene: .; abundance: .; v_gene: TRBV30; CDR3aa: CAWSTGTYGYTF; CDR3nt: TGTGCCTGGAGTACAGGGACCTATGGCTACACCTTC
j_gene: TRBJ1-1; d_gene: TRBD1; abundance: .; v_gene: TRBV11-1; CDR3aa: CASSSKQGSTEAFF; CDR3nt: TGTGCCAGCAGCTCAAAACAGGGGAGCACTGAAGCTTTCTTT